Each of the 16 T cell receptor beta chains below was sequenced from the same sample in a study of blood T cell repertoires in COVID-19. Sequencing was performed with immunoSEQ multiplex PCR; in TCRdb, only in-frame clones are kept and a portion is missing. The repertoire holds 100,000 to 120,000 clones, with about four fifths as singletons. Sequencing used peripheral blood. The receptor set was obtained from an elderly woman with acute or convalescent COVID-19.

This chain uses TRBV11-2 with TRBJ2-1, with a possible D match to TRBD1 (6 bases). Trimming removed 3 bases from V and 6 bases from J, with 12 bases in between. This CDR3 has 14 residues. Looked up from germline, CDR1 is SGHAT and CDR2 is FQNNGV. CDR3 DNA: TGTGCCAGCAGCTTCGGTACAGGGCTCAATGAGCAGTTCTTC. This codes for CASSFGTGLNEQFF.

This clone has more than one count but fewer than ten. V and J are TRBV27 and TRBJ2-4, with 7 positions matching TRBD1. Germline loops: CDR1 MNHEY, CDR2 SMNVEV (reference sequence). This CDR3 contains 15 residues. With V trimmed by 5 bases and J by 1 base, 5 bases remained unmatched. The CDR3 DNA reads TGTGCCAGCAGTCACAGGGGAATGGCCAAAAACATTCAGTACTTC. Encoded protein: CASSHRGMAKNIQYF.

The chain uses TRBV15 and TRBJ2-3, with a weak D call TRBD1 (6 bases). Germline V gene lookup returns CDR1 LNHNV and CDR2 YYDKDF (reference sequence). V was pared by 8 bases and J by 2 bases, with 17 bases between. This CDR3 has 15 amino acids. The CDR3 DNA reads as TGTGCCACCCGAGGCAGGGGACCGAACACAGATACGCAGTATTTT. Its protein is CATRGRGPNTDTQYF.

The genes are TRBV4-3 and TRBJ2-2; perhaps TRBD1 as D (5 bases). CDR1 is LGHNA and CDR2 is YSLEER in the germline V gene. The CDR3 sequence is 13 residues long. The V end lost 4 bases, the J end lost 6 bases, and 9 bases lay between the germline ends. The CDR3 coding sequence is TGCGCCAGCAGCCGCCAGGGCGCCGGGGAGCTGTTTTTT. It yields the protein CASSRQGAGELFF.

This clone was observed a few times. The rearrangement joins TRBV14 to TRBJ1-1; 7 bases match TRBD1. The CDR3 contains 18 residues. V lost 1 base and J lost 0; bases outside the gene matches: 11. CDR1 and CDR2 (germline): SGHDN, FVKESK. CDR3 in amino acids: CASSQGKVNRGLNTEAFF. The CDR3, as DNA: TGTGCCAGCAGCCAAGGAAAGGTGAACAGGGGACTGAACACTGAAGCTTTCTTT. The full variable domain, with the rest looked up from reference TRBV14 and TRBJ1-1, is EAGVTQFPSHSVIEKGQTVTLRCDPISGHDNLYWYRRVMGKEIKFLLHFVKESKQDESGMPNNRFLAERTGGTYSTLKVQPAELEDSGVYFCASSQGKVNRGLNTEAFFGQGTRLTVV.

The chain links TRBV11-3 to TRBJ2-1; the D gene is possibly TRBD1 (6 bases). Germline V CDR1 and CDR2: SGHNT, YENEEA. Trimming removed 2 bases at V and 1 base at J, with 12 bases between. CDR3 length: 16 amino acids. The CDR3 coding sequence is TGTGCCAGCAGCTTACCTGGGACAAAATCCTACAATGAGCAGTTCTTC. This translates into CASSLPGTKSYNEQFF.

The table lists this clone with a few counts. This sequence joins TRBV6-6 and TRBJ2-2; the match to TRBD2 covers 11 bases. Germline CDR1 reads MNHNY; CDR2 reads SVGAGI (reference sequence). This CDR3 region has 14 residues. V lost 8 bases, J lost 6 bases, and 5 bases stayed unmatched. The CDR3 here is CASGKLAGAGELFF. As DNA, the CDR3 is TGTGCCAGCGGGAAACTAGCGGGGGCCGGGGAGCTGTTTTTT.

The chain couples TRBV6-6 to TRBJ2-3; D gene ambiguous. Germline CDR1 reads MNHNY; CDR2 reads SVGAGI (reference sequence). V lost 2 bases and J 2 bases, leaving 8 bases between the germline ends. The CDR3 covers 14 residues. CDR3 residues: CASSYMADTDTQYF. CDR3 coding DNA: TGTGCCAGCAGTTACATGGCAGACACAGATACGCAGTATTTT.

This clone occurred once. The J gene is TRBJ1-2, the V gene TRBV30, with D perhaps TRBD1 (6 bases). Germline CDR1 and CDR2: GTSNPN and SVGIG (reference sequence). V gave up 0 bases and J gave up 2 bases, with 19 bases separating them. CDR3 size: 17 residues. The CDR3: CAWSVGGTRPRNYGYTF. The CDR3 nucleotides are TGTGCCTGGAGTGTGGGAGGGACACGCCCCAGGAACTATGGCTACACCTTC.

The V gene is TRBV19, the J gene TRBJ2-2, with 10 bases identical to TRBD2. Germline V gene sequence: CDR1 LNHDA, CDR2 SQIVND (reference sequence). V dropped 1 base and J dropped 1; count of bases not matched to a gene: 3. The CDR3 consists of 17 residues. The CDR3 region is CASSIGGLAENTGELFF. Here the CDR3 DNA reads TGTGCCAGTAGTATAGGCGGACTAGCGGAGAACACCGGGGAGCTGTTTTTT.

The J gene is TRBJ2-3, the V gene TRBV7-9, with 10 bases aligning to TRBD1. There are 13 residues in the CDR3. Trimming removed 10 bases from V and 6 bases from J; junction bases left unmatched: 7. Looked up from germline, CDR1 is SEHNR and CDR2 is FQNEAQ (reference sequence). CDR3 residues: CATSDRGLDTQYF. The CDR3 coding sequence is TGTGCCACCAGTGACAGGGGGCTGGATACGCAGTATTTT.

The rearrangement uses TRBV5-4 and TRBJ2-1; D may be TRBD2 (7 bases). Germline V gene sequence: CDR1 SGHNT, CDR2 YYREEE (reference sequence). This CDR3 region has 16 residues. Trimming pared 4 bases from V and 3 bases from J, leaving 17 bases between. This CDR3 reads CASSPSRGGLYNEQFF. CDR3 coding DNA: TGTGCCAGCAGCCCGTCTCGCGGGGGCCTCTACAATGAGCAGTTCTTC.

V and J are TRBV9 and TRBJ2-7, with 11 bases identical to TRBD1. The CDR3 loop spans 15 amino acids. Trimming at V came to 3 bases and at J to 3 bases, leaving 5 bases not matched to a gene. Germline V gives CDR1 SGDLS, CDR2 YYNGEE. The CDR3, as DNA: TGTGCCAGCAGCGGACGGACAGGGGGCTTCTACGAGCAGTACTTC. This sequence encodes CASSGRTGGFYEQYF.

This chain uses TRBV24-1 with TRBJ2-2, with 7 bases identical to TRBD1. This CDR3 comprises 17 residues. J gave up 1 base and V 5 bases, and 9 bases lay outside the gene matches. Germline CDR1 reads KGHDR; CDR2 reads SFDVKD. The CDR3 loop is CATSGTMGQLNTGELFF. The DNA of the CDR3 is TGTGCCACCAGTGGCACCATGGGACAGCTGAACACCGGGGAGCTGTTTTTT.

The V call is TRBV30, the J call TRBJ1-6; the match to TRBD1 covers 7 bases. V lost 3 bases to trimming and J lost 6 bases; unmatched junction nucleotides: 2. This CDR3 region has 13 residues. Germline CDR1 is GTSNPN and CDR2 is SVGIG (reference sequence). The CDR3 region has the DNA TGTGCCTGGAGGAAGGGGGCTAATTCACCCCTCCACTTT. Encoded protein: CAWRKGANSPLHF.

This clone showed up just a few times. The chain links TRBV6-6 to TRBJ1-1; TRBD1 agrees at 7 bases. Trimming removed 6 bases from V and 10 bases from J; junction bases left unmatched: 11. CDR3 length equals 13 residues. Germline loops: CDR1 MNHNY, CDR2 SVGAGI (reference sequence). In DNA form, the CDR3 reads TGTGCCAGCAGCCGGGACAGTTCCGCGGGAGCTTTCTTT. This encodes CASSRDSSAGAFF.